The 32 T cell receptor beta chains listed next were all sequenced from one sample in a study of T-cell reconstitution after alpha-beta-depleted transplantation in children. Molecular barcoding with unique molecular identifiers was used for the TCRbeta library. TCRdb used MiXCR to reprocess the PCR reads, holding one entry per CDR3 protein. The sample yields about 610,000 distinct CDR3 sequences, about 11% seen once. The sequenced sample was PBMCs from the stem cell graft donor, obtained from the stem cell graft. These receptors were obtained from a human donor who donated a stem cell graft to a child with acute myeloid leukemia.

This clonotype has at least ten counts. The V gene is TRBV7-3, the J gene TRBJ2-3; 8 nucleotides agree with TRBD1. The V gene's germline CDR1 is SGHTA and CDR2 FQGTGA. This CDR3 has 14 residues. J lost 2 bases, V lost 5 bases, and 3 bases had no gene match. CDR3 sequence: CASSEGQVTDTQYF. For the CDR3, the DNA is TGTGCCAGCAGCGAGGGACAGGTCACAGATACGCAGTATTTT.

The V gene is TRBV27, the J gene TRBJ2-1, with D possibly being TRBD2 (6 bases). The germline V gene encodes CDR1 MNHEY and CDR2 SMNVEV (reference sequence). The CDR3 consists of 17 residues. With 9 bases removed from V and 8 bases from J, the gap between germline ends came to 29 bases. CDR3 in amino acids: CASSDYKAPRDDDEQFF. For the CDR3, the DNA is TGTGCCAGTTCGGACTATAAGGCCCCCCGAGACGACGATGAGCAGTTCTTC.

V and J are TRBV7-9 and TRBJ2-5; D may be TRBD1 (5 bases). The germline CDR1 and CDR2 sequences are SEHNR and FQNEAQ (reference sequence). The CDR3 runs 14 residues. The V end was cut by 5 bases, the J end by 2 bases, with 12 bases between. The CDR3 protein is CASSDPRVQETQYF. CDR3 in DNA: TGTGCCAGCAGCGACCCCAGGGTACAAGAGACCCAGTACTTC.

This clonotype was found many times. The V and J genes are TRBV3-1 and TRBJ2-1; 9 nucleotides match TRBD2. This CDR3 region has 17 residues. V lost 6 bases to trimming and J lost 7 bases; unmatched junction nucleotides: 16. Germline CDR1 LGHDT, CDR2 YNNKEL (reference sequence). The CDR3 loop reads CASRGPWTSAGGNEQFF. DNA for the CDR3: TGTGCCAGCAGGGGACCCTGGACTAGCGCCGGTGGGAATGAGCAGTTCTTC.

This clonotype was detected ten times or more. The chain uses TRBV10-3 and TRBJ2-2, with D unresolved. Trimming stripped 7 bases from V and 5 bases from J, with 5 bases between. From germline, CDR1 is ENHRY and CDR2 SYGVKD. The CDR3 loop spans 11 amino acids. The CDR3 DNA is TGTGCCATCAAGGCAACCGGGGAGCTGTTTTTT. This gives the protein CAIKATGELFF.

V is TRBV9 and J is TRBJ1-2, with a possible D match to TRBD1 (6 bases). The germline CDR1 and CDR2 sequences are SGDLS and YYNGEE. The length of the CDR3 is 15 residues. Trimming shortened V by 3 bases and J by 4 bases, and 16 bases separated the two germline ends. CDR3 sequence reads: CASSAEQGPLYGYTF. The CDR3 DNA is TGTGCCAGCAGCGCCGAGCAGGGGCCCCTCTATGGCTACACCTTC.

This clonotype has just a few counts. The chain recombines TRBV7-9 with TRBJ2-2, with TRBD2 as a possible D gene (5 bases). CDR1 and CDR2 from the germline V gene are SEHNR and FQNEAQ (reference sequence). The CDR3 length is 15 residues. V dropped 0 bases and J dropped 4 bases, with 9 bases sitting between them. For the CDR3, the DNA is TGTGCCAGCAGCTTAGCGCGAGGGATCACCGGGGAGCTGTTTTTT. Residues: CASSLARGITGELFF.

This clonotype was detected a few times. The chain combines TRBV6-5 with TRBJ2-7; no reliable D call. The CDR3 has 17 amino acids. The V end lost 0 bases, the J end lost 1 base, and 16 bases lay between the germline ends. Germline loops: CDR1 MNHEY, CDR2 SVGAGI. CDR3: CASSYSADAPFSYEQYF. Here the CDR3 DNA reads TGTGCCAGCAGTTACTCGGCAGACGCCCCCTTTTCCTACGAGCAGTACTTC.

The gene calls are TRBV5-6 and TRBJ2-1, with D tentatively TRBD1 (5 bases). This CDR3 has 17 residues. Germline V gene lookup returns CDR1 SGHDT and CDR2 YYEEEE. V was shortened by 5 bases and J by 0 bases, with 18 bases between the two germline ends. CDR3 bases: TGTGCCAGCAGGGGAAGGGGAAGGGGTCCCTCCTACAATGAGCAGTTCTTC. It is translated as CASRGRGRGPSYNEQFF.

This clonotype was detected only a few times. The V call is TRBV20-1, the J call TRBJ1-3; TRBD1 agrees at 8 bases. V lost 3 bases, J lost 4 bases, and 2 bases stayed unmatched. This CDR3 region has 13 residues. Germline assignment: CDR1 DFQATT and CDR2 SNEGSKA (reference sequence). The CDR3 coding sequence is TGCAGTGCTAGGGCAGGGGGCGGAAACACCATATATTTT. As protein: CSARAGGGNTIYF.

The chain combines TRBV6-5 with TRBJ1-5; D not resolved. Germline V gene lookup returns CDR1 MNHEY and CDR2 SVGAGI. The CDR3 totals 15 residues. V lost 4 bases and J 14 bases, leaving 24 bases between the germline ends. This CDR3 is CASSSDPNLQAIKHF. CDR3 bases: TGTGCCAGCAGTTCGGACCCTAATCTTCAGGCTATCAAGCATTTT.

The table lists this clonotype with a few counts. The chain carries TRBV20-1 and TRBJ1-2, with D possibly being TRBD1 (5 bases). The CDR3 has 12 amino acids. Germline V gene sequence: CDR1 DFQATT, CDR2 SNEGSKA (reference sequence). Trimming stripped 3 bases from V and 6 bases from J, with 11 bases between. The DNA for the CDR3 is TGCAGTGCTAGTACTCAGGGTCATGGCTACACCTTC. Its translation: CSASTQGHGYTF.

Points on this clonotype: This may be a read error, as it is one base from a much larger clone. The chain links TRBV27 to TRBJ2-5, with 11 positions matching TRBD1. Germline V gene sequence: CDR1 MNHEY, CDR2 SMNVEV (reference sequence). This CDR3 is 16 amino acids long. CDR3 in DNA: TGTGGCAGCAGTCCCATCGGACAGGGGGCAGGGGAGACCCAGTACTTC. Translation: CGSSPIGQGAGETQYF.

The J gene is TRBJ2-3, the V gene TRBV14; possibly TRBD1 for D (6 bases). V was pared by 3 bases and J by 0 bases, with 13 bases between. The CDR3 totals 16 residues. Germline loops: CDR1 SGHDN, CDR2 FVKESK. In DNA, the CDR3 is TGTGCCAGCAGCCACCGTACAGGGATTAGCACAGATACGCAGTATTTT. It specifies CASSHRTGISTDTQYF.

This clonotype showed up many times. This chain joins TRBV10-3 and TRBJ2-3; TRBD2 matches at 7 bases. The V and J ends lost 6 bases and 0 bases, in that order; junction bases with no gene match: 6. This CDR3 is built from 15 residues. CDR1 ENHRY and CDR2 SYGVKD come from the germline V gene. The CDR3 DNA reads TGTGCCATCAGGCCCCGGGAGGCTAGCACAGATACGCAGTATTTT. This sequence encodes CAIRPREASTDTQYF.

The chain couples TRBV18 to TRBJ2-2; D is undetermined. Trimming cost V 6 bases and J 4 bases, with 12 bases left between them. Germline assignment: CDR1 KGHSH and CDR2 LQKENI. There are 14 residues in the CDR3. The CDR3 region is CASSLSPTTGELFF. In nucleotides, the CDR3 is TGTGCCAGCTCCCTATCACCGACCACCGGGGAGCTGTTTTTT.

This clonotype was seen ten or more times. The chain combines TRBV25-1 with TRBJ2-1; 7 nucleotides match TRBD2. The CDR3 is 15 residues long. With V trimmed by 4 bases and J by 0 bases, 3 bases remained unmatched. CDR1 and CDR2 from the germline V gene are MGHDK and SYGVNS. The CDR3 DNA sequence: TGTGCCAGCAGTGGTCGCGGGAGCTCCTACAATGAGCAGTTCTTC. It codes for CASSGRGSSYNEQFF.

The rearrangement links TRBV28 to TRBJ2-7, with TRBD1 identical over 10 bases. The CDR3 has 16 amino acids. Germline-derived CDR1 and CDR2 are MDHEN and SYDVKM. The V gene end was trimmed by 6 bases and the J gene end by 6 bases; junction bases not matched to a gene: 14. CDR3 in DNA: TGTGCCAGCAGCCGAGCACGGCCGGGACAGGGGAGCGAGCAGTACTTC. Encoded protein: CASSRARPGQGSEQYF.

The genes are TRBV6-1 and TRBJ1-1; no definite D call. The CDR3 runs to 14 residues. Germline V gives CDR1 MNHNS, CDR2 SASEGT. Trimming pared 7 bases from V and 6 bases from J, leaving 18 bases between. The CDR3 here is CASKNPGANPEAFF. The CDR3 DNA sequence: TGTGCCAGCAAAAATCCGGGAGCAAACCCTGAAGCTTTCTTT.

This clonotype was seen only once. One end of the junction varies from germline; a read error may be responsible. The chain links TRBV25-1 to TRBJ2-5; 7 positions match TRBD2. The CDR3 contains 15 residues. The germline V gene encodes CDR1 MGHDK and CDR2 SYGVNS. The CDR3 is CASRGGGSEAETQHF. The CDR3 DNA follows: TGTGCCAGCAGGGGGGGAGGGAGCGAGGCCGAGACCCAGCACTTC.

The table lists this clonotype with many counts. The gene calls are TRBV20-1 and TRBJ2-7; 7 bases map to TRBD1. The CDR3 totals 14 residues. Germline V gives CDR1 DFQATT, CDR2 SNEGSKA (reference sequence). Trimming cost V 0 bases and J 7 bases; bases outside gene matches: 9. CDR3 region: CSARDSDRVGEQYF. CDR3 in DNA: TGCAGTGCTAGAGACTCCGACAGGGTCGGGGAGCAGTACTTC.

The V gene is TRBV20-1, the J gene TRBJ2-7; D may be TRBD1 or TRBD2 (6 bases each). The CDR3 spans 15 residues. CDR1 and CDR2 (germline): DFQATT, SNEGSKA (reference sequence). The V end was cut by 5 bases, the J end by 4 bases, with 21 bases between. CDR3 coding DNA: TGCAGTGCTGAGACCCCTACCGGGGGCAGGTACGAGCAGTACTTC. It encodes CSAETPTGGRYEQYF.

The V and J genes are TRBV20-1 and TRBJ2-7; D may be TRBD2 (5 bases). Germline V CDR1 and CDR2: DFQATT, SNEGSKA (reference sequence). The length of the CDR3 is 14 residues. V lost 0 bases and J 9 bases, leaving 18 bases between the germline ends. The DNA of the CDR3 is TGCAGTGCTAGAGATTCAGGACTTGACTTATTGCAGTACTTC. Its protein is CSARDSGLDLLQYF.

The V and J genes are TRBV3-1 and TRBJ2-1; the match to TRBD2 covers 11 bases. Trimming removed 6 bases from V and 6 bases from J; junction bases left unmatched: 4. Looked up from germline, CDR1 is LGHDT and CDR2 is YNNKEL (reference sequence). This CDR3 is 14 amino acids long. This CDR3 reads CASRATSGGNEQFF. CDR3 in DNA: TGTGCCAGCAGGGCAACTAGCGGGGGCAATGAGCAGTTCTTC.

The chain combines TRBV6-2 or TRBV6-3 with TRBJ2-7; D uncertain. CDR3 length equals 15 residues. Trimming pared 0 bases from V and 2 bases from J, leaving 11 bases between. Germline lookup yields CDR1 MNHEY and CDR2 SVGEGT. The CDR3 DNA reads TGTGCCAGCAGTTACTCGTCAGACCCTCCCTACGAGCAGTACTTC. Translation: CASSYSSDPPYEQYF.

In this sample, this clonotype turned up many times. The rearrangement uses TRBV6-5 and TRBJ2-7, with 9 bases aligning to TRBD1. The CDR3 loop spans 15 amino acids. V was clipped by 4 bases and J by 0 bases; unmatched bases: 4. Germline lookup yields CDR1 MNHEY and CDR2 SVGAGI. The CDR3 DNA sequence: TGTGCCAGCAGTTCCACGACAGGGGGCTCCTACGAGCAGTACTTC. Amino acid sequence: CASSSTTGGSYEQYF.

This clonotype turned up a few times. The chain links TRBV12-3 or TRBV12-4 to TRBJ1-1; D unresolved. CDR3 length: 12 residues. Trimming removed 4 bases from V and 6 bases from J, with 9 bases in between. The CDR3 nucleotides are TGTGCCAGCAGTTCGAGTCCCCCTGAAGCTTTCTTT. This codes for CASSSSPPEAFF.

This clonotype was seen repeatedly, ten times or more. The chain has TRBV4-3 and TRBJ2-1, with 9 bases matching TRBD2. The germline gives CDR1 LGHNA, CDR2 YSLEER. Trimming removed 0 bases from V and 8 bases from J; junction bases left unmatched: 11. The CDR3 is made up of 17 amino acids. Here the CDR3 reads CASSQDASSGSGDEQFF. CDR3 coding DNA: TGCGCCAGCAGCCAAGATGCTAGTAGCGGGAGTGGCGATGAGCAGTTCTTC.

This clonotype has ten or more counts. The rearrangement joins TRBV7-6 to TRBJ2-1; D may be TRBD1 or TRBD2 (5 bases each). V was pared by 5 bases and J by 9 bases, with 14 bases between. CDR1 and CDR2 (germline): SGHVS, FNYEAQ. CDR3 length: 13 amino acids. CDR3 amino acids: CASSRPTGTEQFF. In DNA form, the CDR3 reads TGTGCCAGCAGCCGCCCTACCGGGACTGAGCAGTTCTTC.

This clonotype was picked up a small number of times. The chain recombines TRBV10-3 with TRBJ2-7; TRBD2 is a possible D gene (6 bases). V gave up 2 bases and J gave up 0 bases, with 11 bases separating them. CDR1 and CDR2 (germline): ENHRY, SYGVKD. The CDR3 consists of 15 residues. The DNA for the CDR3 is TGTGCCATCAGTGAGGAGGAGGGGTTCTCCTACGAGCAGTACTTC. This translates into CAISEEEGFSYEQYF.

The rearrangement joins TRBV20-1 to TRBJ2-2, with D perhaps TRBD1 (6 bases). The CDR3 extends over 13 amino acids. In germline, CDR1 is DFQATT, CDR2 SNEGSKA (reference sequence). Trimming pared 5 bases from V and 7 bases from J, leaving 14 bases between. The DNA for the CDR3 is TGCAGTGCTTACAGGGAAACAAACGGGGAGCTGTTTTTT. Its translation: CSAYRETNGELFF.

This clonotype appeared many times. The chain recombines TRBV10-3 with TRBJ1-1; no clear D. The germline V and J ends were trimmed by 4 bases and 4 bases, with 16 bases remaining between them. CDR1 ENHRY and CDR2 SYGVKD come from the germline V gene. The length of the CDR3 is 15 residues. CDR3 DNA sequence: TGTGCCATCAGTGGGGCGGGAAGGGTCCCCACTGAAGCTTTCTTT. It encodes CAISGAGRVPTEAFF.